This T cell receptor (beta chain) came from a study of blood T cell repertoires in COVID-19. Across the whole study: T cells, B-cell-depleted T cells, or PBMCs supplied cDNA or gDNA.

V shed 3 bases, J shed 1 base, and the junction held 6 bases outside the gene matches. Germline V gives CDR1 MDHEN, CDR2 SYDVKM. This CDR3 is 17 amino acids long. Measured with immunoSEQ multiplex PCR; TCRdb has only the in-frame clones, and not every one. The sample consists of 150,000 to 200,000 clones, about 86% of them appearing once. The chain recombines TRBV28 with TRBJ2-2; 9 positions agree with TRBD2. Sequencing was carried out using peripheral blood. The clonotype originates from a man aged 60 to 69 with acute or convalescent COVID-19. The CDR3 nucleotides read TGTGCCAGCAGTTTCTTGAGACTAGCGGTGAACACCGGGGAGCTGTTTTTT. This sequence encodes CASSFLRLAVNTGELFF.